Following are 20 T cell receptor beta chains from one sample sequenced in a study of shared clonotypes between healthy human individuals. Sequenced by immunoSEQ multiplex PCR; TCRdb stores in-frame clones only, minus some. Here the sample spans roughly 2.2 million clones, approximately 93% being singletons. Material for sequencing was naive CD4+ T cells from PBMCs. The subset: CD45RA+ positively selected. Receptors originate from a man younger than 35 in good health. Some clones in this sample may be carry-over from other donors' samples.

The J gene is TRBJ2-3, the V gene TRBV6-6; D unresolved. Trimming cost V 0 bases and J 2 bases, with 6 bases left between them. CDR1 and CDR2 from the germline V gene are MNHNY and SVGAGI (reference sequence). The CDR3 loop spans 14 amino acids. In nucleotides, the CDR3 is TGTGCCAGCAGTTACTCACCCGCCACAGATACGCAGTATTTT. Its protein product is CASSYSPATDTQYF.

This sequence joins TRBV4-1 and TRBJ1-2; D is ambiguous. Germline CDR1 reads MGHRA; CDR2 reads YSYEKL. The CDR3 consists of 15 residues. Trimming shortened V by 1 base and J by 6 bases, and 15 bases separated the two germline ends. CDR3 in DNA: TGCGCCAGCAGCCAAGTACGAGGACCCACGGATGGCTACACCTTC. Its protein product is CASSQVRGPTDGYTF.

This clone was recorded once. The chain joins TRBV7-6 to TRBJ2-1; 9 nucleotides align to TRBD2. The CDR3 is 13 residues long. Germline CDR1 is SGHVS and CDR2 is FNYEAQ. The V and J ends lost 4 bases and 10 bases, in that order; junction bases with no gene match: 5. The chain's CDR3 is CASSSRLAAEQFF. CDR3 DNA: TGTGCCAGCAGCTCCAGACTAGCGGCAGAGCAGTTCTTC.

This chain joins TRBV28 and TRBJ1-1; D unclear. This CDR3 has 14 amino acids. Germline CDR1 and CDR2: MDHEN and SYDVKM. Trimming removed 6 bases at V and 1 base at J, with 12 bases between. CDR3 bases: TGTGCCAGCAGCAGTACACCAAGGAACACTGAAGCTTTCTTT. This translates into CASSSTPRNTEAFF. Looking up the rest from reference TRBV28 and TRBJ1-1 gives the full variable domain: DVKVTQSSRYLVKRTGEKVFLECVQDMDHENMFWYRQDPGLGLRLIYFSYDVKMKEKGDIPEGYSVSREKKERFSLILESASTNQTSMYLCASSSTPRNTEAFFGQGTRLTVV.

The table lists this clone with a few counts. The chain has TRBV10-3 and TRBJ1-3; D gene unclear. The germline CDR1 and CDR2 sequences are ENHRY and SYGVKD. This CDR3 is built from 14 residues. Trimming took off 8 bases at V and 0 bases at J, with 11 bases between the two ends. The CDR3 region has the DNA TGTGCCATCGGGCCCGGATTCTCTGGAAACACCATATATTTT. This encodes CAIGPGFSGNTIYF.

The chain has TRBV19 and TRBJ2-7; D is unresolved. The CDR3 has 12 residues. Trimming cost V 3 bases and J 6 bases, with 9 bases left between them. Germline loops: CDR1 LNHDA, CDR2 SQIVND (reference sequence). CDR3 residues: CASSIARGEQYF. The CDR3 coding sequence is TGTGCCAGTAGTATTGCGCGAGGCGAGCAGTACTTC. The whole variable domain, filled in from reference TRBV19 and TRBJ2-7, reads DGGITQSPKYLFRKEGQNVTLSCEQNLNHDAMYWYRQDPGQGLRLIYYSQIVNDFQKGDIAEGYSVSREKKESFPLTVTSAQKNPTAFYLCASSIARGEQYFGPGTRLTVT.

The rearrangement joins TRBV5-4 to TRBJ2-3, with 7 bases identical to TRBD1. V lost 4 bases to trimming and J lost 0 bases; unmatched junction nucleotides: 5. The CDR3 has 15 amino acids. Germline V gene data show CDR1 as SGHNT and CDR2 as YYREEE (reference sequence). The CDR3 spells CASSQGTASTDTQYF. The DNA for the CDR3 is TGTGCCAGCAGCCAAGGGACAGCTAGCACAGATACGCAGTATTTT.

This clone was recorded only once. The chain joins TRBV5-1 to TRBJ2-7, with 7 bases that match TRBD2. This CDR3 is built from 14 residues. Per the germline V gene, CDR1 is SGHRS and CDR2 is YFSETQ. The junction had 9 bases not matched to a gene; V was cut back by 7 bases and J by 2 bases. The CDR3: CASSPRGGPYEQYF. The CDR3, as DNA: TGCGCCAGCTCTCCCCGCGGGGGACCCTACGAGCAGTACTTC.

V is TRBV28 and J is TRBJ2-7; D is possibly TRBD1 (5 bases). CDR1 and CDR2 (germline): MDHEN, SYDVKM. This CDR3 comprises 17 residues. Trimming took off 2 bases at V and 3 bases at J, with 20 bases between the two ends. The CDR3 coding sequence is TGTGCCAGCAGTTTAAGACAGACCGGCGGTGGGGACTACGAGCAGTACTTC. Translating gives CASSLRQTGGGDYEQYF.

This clone is a singleton in its sample. The V gene is TRBV5-6, the J gene TRBJ1-5; 9 positions match TRBD1. The germline gives CDR1 SGHDT, CDR2 YYEEEE. The CDR3 contains 15 residues. V lost 4 bases to trimming and J lost 7 bases; unmatched junction nucleotides: 9. This chain's CDR3 is CASSAGTGRLQPQHF. CDR3 sequence (DNA): TGTGCCAGCAGCGCGGGGACAGGGAGGCTACAGCCCCAGCATTTT. Combining the CDR3 with reference TRBV5-6 and TRBJ1-5 gives the whole variable domain DAGVTQSPTHLIKTRGQQVTLRCSPKSGHDTVSWYQQALGQGPQFIFQYYEEEERQRGNFPDRFSGHQFPNYSSELNVNALLLGDSALYLCASSAGTGRLQPQHFGDGTRLSIL.

The V gene is TRBV27, the J gene TRBJ1-4; weak D call: TRBD1 (5 bases). V lost 0 bases, J lost 10 bases, and 12 bases lay in between. This CDR3 spans 14 amino acids. CDR1 is MNHEY and CDR2 is SMNVEV in the germline V gene (reference sequence). DNA for the CDR3: TGTGCCAGCAGTTTATCGGGACCCGGTCGAAAACTGTTTTTT. It is translated as CASSLSGPGRKLFF.

The chain employs TRBV28 and TRBJ2-1, with D uncertain. The CDR3 contains 12 residues. Germline CDR1 MDHEN, CDR2 SYDVKM. V lost 5 bases and J 7 bases, leaving 9 bases between the germline ends. CDR3 bases: TGTGCCAGCAGTATGAGGTGGAATGAGCAGTTCTTC. This sequence encodes CASSMRWNEQFF.

J is TRBJ1-2 and V is TRBV18; TRBD1 matches 7 bases. The CDR3 has 13 amino acids. With V trimmed by 5 bases and J by 6 bases, 6 bases remained unmatched. Germline V gene lookup returns CDR1 KGHSH and CDR2 LQKENI. CDR3 loop: CASSKTGEDGYTF. The CDR3 DNA sequence: TGTGCCAGCTCAAAAACAGGGGAGGATGGCTACACCTTC.

The chain couples TRBV4-3 to TRBJ2-7; weak D call: TRBD1 (5 bases). This CDR3 comprises 15 residues. The V and J ends lost 0 bases and 1 base respectively, with 10 bases between them. Germline V lookup: CDR1 LGHNA, CDR2 YSLEER. CDR3 coding DNA: TGCGCCAGCAGCCAAGACTACAGGTCATCCTACGAGCAGTACTTC. It specifies CASSQDYRSSYEQYF.

J is TRBJ2-7 and V is TRBV4-1; TRBD2 matches 11 bases. V lost 4 bases and J lost 3; bases outside the gene matches: 5. The CDR3 is made up of 15 amino acids. The germline V gene encodes CDR1 MGHRA and CDR2 YSYEKL. CDR3 protein: CASSPGTSGIYEQYF. The CDR3 region has the DNA TGCGCCAGCAGCCCTGGGACTAGCGGTATCTACGAGCAGTACTTC.

The rearrangement uses TRBV7-8 and TRBJ2-1; 9 nucleotides match TRBD2. Germline V gives CDR1 SGHVS, CDR2 FQNEAQ. The CDR3 has 14 residues. Losses at the gene ends were 3 bases for V and 9 bases for J; bases not matched to a gene: 6. The CDR3 region is CASSFLAGMGEQFF. DNA for the CDR3: TGTGCCAGCAGCTTTCTAGCGGGAATGGGTGAGCAGTTCTTC.

This chain joins TRBV6-4 and TRBJ2-2, with TRBD1 identical over 9 bases. Germline CDR1 reads MRHNA; CDR2 reads SNTAGT. The CDR3 is made up of 15 amino acids. Trimming at V came to 6 bases and at J to 3 bases, leaving 5 bases not matched to a gene. CDR3 residues: CASSEQGADTGELFF. The CDR3 nucleotides are TGTGCCAGCAGCGAACAGGGGGCGGACACCGGGGAGCTGTTTTTT.

V is TRBV7-8 and J is TRBJ1-4, with D uncertain. V was pared by 2 bases and J by 0 bases, with 7 bases between. Germline CDR1 SGHVS, CDR2 FQNEAQ. The CDR3 has 15 residues. The CDR3 sequence: CASSLRAATNEKLFF. CDR3 nucleotide sequence: TGTGCCAGCAGCTTACGGGCAGCAACTAATGAAAAACTGTTTTTT.

This sequence joins TRBV30 and TRBJ2-6; 8 bases fit TRBD1. Germline V gene sequence: CDR1 GTSNPN, CDR2 SVGIG (reference sequence). Unmatched junction bases numbered 17, after V lost 2 bases and J lost 2 bases. The CDR3 extends over 20 amino acids. The CDR3 sequence: CAWSPDTSRGRLAGANVLTF. CDR3 DNA: TGTGCCTGGAGTCCCGACACGTCCAGGGGGCGTTTGGCTGGGGCCAACGTCCTGACTTTC. Full variable domain (outside the CDR3, taken from reference TRBV30 and TRBJ2-6): SQTIHQWPATLVQPVGSPLSLECTVEGTSNPNLYWYRQAAGRGLQLLFYSVGIGQISSEVPQNLSASRPQDRQFILSSKKLLLSDSGFYLCAWSPDTSRGRLAGANVLTFGAGSRLTVL.

V is TRBV28 and J is TRBJ1-2; D gene uncertain. The CDR3 has 11 amino acids. The germline gives CDR1 MDHEN, CDR2 SYDVKM. The ends were cut back, 11 bases at V and 5 bases at J, with 12 bases in the middle. Written as DNA, the CDR3 is TGTGCCTCCTGGGATGCGTATGGCTACACCTTC. This gives the protein CASWDAYGYTF.